This is a list of T cell receptor beta chains from one sample in a study of T cells in Graves' hyperthyroidism and ophthalmopathy. From the multiplex PCR reads, TCRdb called clonotypes with MiXCR, one entry per CDR3 protein. This table holds 660,000 or so distinct CDR3 sequences, 20% found once. Sequencing was done on a sample of blood. All receptors derive from a man in his thirties or forties with Graves' ophthalmopathy. Both conserved end residues are part of each CDR3. D genes are given only for firm matches. Only some rows state a clone size, as once, few, many or a class for expanded clones.

D gene,V gene,clone size,J gene,CDR3 protein,CDR3 DNA
TRBD1,TRBV6-1,.,TRBJ1-5,CASSVRQGPNQPQHF,TGTGCCAGCAGTGTGAGACAGGGACCAAATCAGCCCCAGCATTTT
.,TRBV7-8,many,TRBJ2-3,CASSLYGTSTDTQYF,TGTGCCAGCAGCCTCTATGGGACTAGCACAGATACGCAGTATTTT
TRBD2,TRBV28,.,TRBJ2-3,CASSPFVAGDADTQYF,TGTGCCAGCAGCCCTTTTGTAGCGGGAGACGCGGATACGCAGTATTTT
.,TRBV5-1,many,TRBJ2-3,CASSLARGTDTQYF,TGCGCCAGCAGCTTGGCTCGAGGCACAGATACGCAGTATTTT
TRBD2,TRBV11-2,.,TRBJ2-5,CASSLTSGRSETQYF,TGTGCCAGCAGCTTAACTAGCGGGAGGTCGGAGACCCAGTACTTC
.,TRBV2,.,TRBJ2-1,CASIPGRNEQFF,TGTGCCAGCATTCCAGGGCGGAATGAGCAGTTCTTC
TRBD2,TRBV28,few,TRBJ2-7,CASSLRPSGNSYEQYF,TGTGCCAGCAGTTTGAGGCCTAGCGGGAACTCCTACGAGCAGTACTTC
.,TRBV7-2,many,TRBJ1-5,CASSSPKVGRNQPQHF,TGTGCCAGCAGCTCCCCGAAGGTGGGGCGCAATCAGCCCCAGCATTTT
TRBD2,TRBV19,.,TRBJ2-2,CASSILGTSGHTGELFF,TGTGCCAGTAGTATCTTAGGGACTAGCGGTCACACCGGGGAGCTGTTTTTT
.,TRBV24-1,few,TRBJ2-2,CATSEGLENTGELFF,TGTGCCACCAGTGAGGGACTCGAGAACACCGGGGAGCTGTTTTTT
.,TRBV20-1,.,TRBJ1-4,CSAIAPRRLGTNEKLFF,TGCAGTGCAATAGCCCCTCGGAGACTTGGTACTAATGAAAAACTGTTTTTT
.,TRBV7-9,few,TRBJ1-1,CASSQHGNTEAFF,TGTGCCAGCAGCCAGCACGGGAACACTGAAGCTTTCTTT
.,TRBV7-2,.,TRBJ1-5,CASSGQGVAQPQHF,TGTGCCAGCAGCGGGCAAGGGGTCGCCCAGCCCCAGCATTTT
.,TRBV7-9,many,TRBJ2-7,CASSGGPPYEQYF,TGTGCCAGCAGCGGGGGCCCTCCCTACGAGCAGTACTTC
.,TRBV6-1,.,TRBJ1-2,CASSESQQRHIYGYTF,TGTGCCAGCAGTGAATCCCAGCAGCGCCATATCTATGGCTACACCTTC
.,TRBV6-2/TRBV6-3,few,TRBJ2-7,CASSPSVTEEQYF,TGTGCCAGCAGTCCATCGGTTACGGAGGAGCAGTACTTC
.,TRBV2,many,TRBJ2-7,CASSEQGTAVYEQYF,TGTGCCAGCAGTGAACAGGGGACGGCTGTTTACGAGCAGTACTTC
.,TRBV5-8,.,TRBJ2-5,CASSPGTQGGTQYF,TGTGCCAGCAGTCCCGGGACCCAGGGCGGGACCCAGTACTTC
TRBD2,TRBV19,few,TRBJ2-5,CASSIGLAGYQETQYF,TGTGCCAGTAGTATTGGACTAGCGGGATACCAAGAGACCCAGTACTTC
.,TRBV18,.,TRBJ2-5,CASSPPLKGETQYF,TGTGCCAGCTCACCACCCCTAAAAGGGGAGACCCAGTACTTC
.,TRBV7-2,many,TRBJ1-2,CASSSRGYGYTF,TGTGCCAGCAGCTCCAGGGGCTATGGCTACACCTTC
.,TRBV6-1,few,TRBJ1-5,CASSEEGGAGQPQHF,TGTGCCAGCAGTGAAGAAGGGGGGGCTGGTCAGCCCCAGCATTTT
.,TRBV12-5,.,TRBJ2-3,CASGMGLSTDTQYF,TGTGCTAGTGGTATGGGACTCTCCACAGATACGCAGTATTTT
TRBD2,TRBV20-1,.,TRBJ2-3,CSGRGFGDTQYF,TGCAGTGGGCGGGGGTTTGGAGATACGCAGTATTTT
.,TRBV2,many,TRBJ1-5,CASSERGVSNQPQHF,TGTGCCAGCAGTGAAAGAGGGGTGAGCAATCAGCCCCAGCATTTT
.,TRBV7-9,once,TRBJ2-1,CASRMRLSPTNEQFF,TGTGCCAGCAGAATGAGGCTTAGTCCTACGAATGAGCAGTTCTTC
.,TRBV28,.,TRBJ2-7,CASSRRGQHYEQYF,TGTGCCAGCAGTCGACGGGGACAACATTACGAGCAGTACTTC
.,TRBV19,.,TRBJ2-2,CASSIWGQGGSHENTGELFF,TGTGCCAGTAGTATTTGGGGCCAGGGGGGGTCCCATGAGAACACCGGGGAGCTGTTTTTT
.,TRBV6-1,few,TRBJ1-2,CASSLLKGAGGYTF,TGTGCCAGCAGTTTGCTTAAGGGCGCTGGGGGCTACACCTTC
.,TRBV13,few,TRBJ2-1,CASREVSYNEQFF,TGTGCCAGCAGAGAAGTCTCCTACAATGAGCAGTTCTTC
.,TRBV7-8,.,TRBJ1-1,CASSLSAPNTEAFF,TGTGCCAGCAGCTTATCAGCACCCAACACTGAAGCTTTCTTT
.,TRBV6-5,once,TRBJ2-1,CASSYRSGHSYNEQFF,TGTGCCAGCAGTTACCGCTCGGGACACTCCTACAATGAGCAGTTCTTC
.,TRBV14,.,TRBJ1-1,CAISLHRKNTEAFF,TGTGCCATCAGCCTGCACAGGAAGAACACTGAAGCTTTCTTT
TRBD2,TRBV28,few,TRBJ2-3,CASSSRLAGVDTQYF,TGTGCCAGCAGTTCCCGACTAGCGGGAGTGGATACGCAGTATTTT
TRBD2,TRBV28,few,TRBJ2-1,CASSSVGGSRYNEQFF,TGTGCCAGCAGTTCAGTGGGCGGGAGTAGGTACAATGAGCAGTTCTTC
.,TRBV3-1,.,TRBJ2-5,CASRGVGETQYF,TGTGCCAGCAGAGGAGTGGGGGAGACCCAGTACTTC
TRBD2,TRBV19,.,TRBJ2-1,CASRTSASSYNEQFF,TGTGCCAGTCGGACTAGCGCGAGCTCCTACAATGAGCAGTTCTTC
TRBD1,TRBV7-2,.,TRBJ1-2,CASSLARDSKIYGYTF,TGTGCCAGCAGCTTAGCGCGGGACAGCAAAATTTATGGCTACACCTTC
.,TRBV7-2,few,TRBJ1-4,CASSLSAPRSRPGHREKLFF,TGTGCCAGCAGCTTATCGGCCCCCAGGTCGCGCCCGGGCCATCGGGAAAAACTGTTTTTT
.,TRBV28,many,TRBJ2-5,CASSPDVGSQETQYF,TGTGCCAGCAGCCCCGATGTCGGGTCCCAAGAGACCCAGTACTTC
.,TRBV28,few,TRBJ2-2,CASSLQGELFF,TGTGCCAGCAGTTTACAGGGGGAGCTGTTTTTT